The 22 T cell receptor beta chains below were found in one sample sequenced in a study of T-cell reconstitution after alpha-beta-depleted transplantation in children (dated by TCRdb to 2015 to 2016). The library was prepared using PCR. The sample was run on an Illumina HiSeq 2500. Molecular barcoding was employed in the preparation of TCR libraries, with unique molecular identifiers being used to normalize TCRbeta repertoire quantification. The public reads were quality trimmed at Q25 with fastp and then assembled into clones with MiXCR by TCRdb, keeping productive beta chains. Every CDR3 protein is listed once, alongside the most common genes and DNA of its rows. Present in this sample are 200,000 to 250,000 distinct CDR3 sequences, more than 10% of which were seen just once. Approximately 2.9% of the sample rests with the top ten. Specimen: PBMCs from the stem cell graft donor, collected from the stem cell graft. These receptors were taken from a human donor who donated a stem cell graft to a child with acute lymphoblastic leukemia.

This clonotype was seen many times. CDR3 residues: CASSFKSSPTDTQYF. CDR3 DNA: TGTGCCAGCAGCTTTAAGTCGTCCCCCACAGATACGCAGTATTTT. The chain links TRBV7-2 to TRBJ2-3; no clear D gene. V was clipped by 3 bases and J by 2 bases, with 12 bases between them. The CDR3 length is 15 residues. Per germline, CDR1 SGHTA and CDR2 FQGNSA.

In this sample, this clonotype turned up many times. V usage is TRBV20-1 and J usage is TRBJ2-1; D unresolved. Germline V CDR1 and CDR2: DFQATT, SNEGSKA (reference sequence). V lost 2 bases and J lost 8, with 16 bases in between. The CDR3 loop spans 14 amino acids. The CDR3 sequence: CSARLSPVLDEQFF. The CDR3 DNA follows: TGCAGTGCTAGACTAAGTCCCGTGCTGGATGAGCAGTTCTTC.

This clonotype was detected ten times or more. The V gene is TRBV30, the J gene TRBJ2-7, with 7 bases matching TRBD1. The CDR3 is 16 residues long. Germline V lookup: CDR1 GTSNPN, CDR2 SVGIG (reference sequence). J was trimmed by 1 base and V by 0 bases; bases with no gene match: 9. The CDR3 loop is CAWSVRGQARSYEQYF. In DNA form, the CDR3 reads TGTGCCTGGAGTGTAAGGGGGCAGGCAAGGTCCTACGAGCAGTACTTC.

This clonotype was detected ten times or more. The rearrangement uses TRBV28 and TRBJ2-6; D might be TRBD1 (6 bases). This CDR3 has 18 amino acids. Deletions cut 10 bases from V and 0 bases from J, with 22 bases between. Germline values: CDR1 MDHEN, CDR2 SYDVKM. The DNA for the CDR3 is TGTGCCACCACGGACCCGACAGGTTACCCCTCTGGGGCCAACGTCCTGACTTTC. This gives the protein CATTDPTGYPSGANVLTF.

At least ten counts were recorded for this clonotype. The rearrangement joins TRBV20-1 to TRBJ2-3, with D possibly matching TRBD2 (6 bases). CDR3 size: 16 residues. Trimming pared 3 bases from V and 2 bases from J, leaving 18 bases between. Per germline, CDR1 DFQATT and CDR2 SNEGSKA (reference sequence). The CDR3 DNA reads TGCAGTGCTAGTCCCCTTAATAGCGGTAACACAGATACGCAGTATTTT. It yields the protein CSASPLNSGNTDTQYF.

This clonotype came up many times. The rearrangement joins TRBV20-1 to TRBJ2-3; 15 nucleotides agree with TRBD2. The V gene's germline CDR1 is DFQATT and CDR2 SNEGSKA (reference sequence). The CDR3 extends over 15 amino acids. The ends lost 6 bases at V and 5 bases at J; junction bases unmatched: 6. The chain's CDR3 is CSAWTSGGAGDTQYF. The CDR3 bases are TGCAGTGCATGGACTAGCGGGGGGGCCGGAGATACGCAGTATTTT.

This clonotype was observed at least ten times. V and J are TRBV14 and TRBJ2-7; weak D call: TRBD2 (6 bases). Germline V gene data show CDR1 as SGHDN and CDR2 as FVKESK. CDR3 length equals 14 residues. V was pared by 4 bases and J by 2 bases, with 12 bases between. The chain's CDR3 is CASSPWAGTYEQYF. Written as DNA, the CDR3 is TGTGCCAGCAGCCCTTGGGCGGGAACCTACGAGCAGTACTTC.

This clonotype was counted a few times. The V and J genes are TRBV20-1 and TRBJ2-7; TRBD2 is a possible D gene (6 bases). There are 15 residues in the CDR3. Trimming took off 0 bases at V and 2 bases at J, with 14 bases between the two ends. From germline, CDR1 is DFQATT and CDR2 SNEGSKA (reference sequence). CDR3 bases: TGCAGTGCTAGAGACCCCGGAGGGGAGACCTACGAGCAGTACTTC. Translation: CSARDPGGETYEQYF.

This clonotype was recorded many times. The CDR3 is CASSSPTRTYNEQFF. The DNA for the CDR3 is TGTGCCAGCAGTTCACCGACTAGGACCTACAATGAGCAGTTCTTC. The chain recombines TRBV9 with TRBJ2-1; D may be TRBD2 (6 bases). There are 15 residues in the CDR3. Between the trimmed V and J ends, which lost 5 bases and 2 bases, there was a span of 14 bases. Germline CDR1 and CDR2: SGDLS and YYNGEE.

At least ten counts were recorded for this clonotype. This chain links TRBV4-3 with TRBJ1-4, with 7 bases lining up with TRBD1. This CDR3 is 14 amino acids long. Losses at the gene ends were 3 bases for V and 6 bases for J; bases not matched to a gene: 4. Germline V gene sequence: CDR1 LGHNA, CDR2 YSLEER. The chain's CDR3 is CASSQTGRYEKLFF. The CDR3 bases are TGCGCCAGCAGCCAGACAGGGAGGTATGAAAAACTGTTTTTT.

The chain joins TRBV7-2 to TRBJ2-5; D unresolved. The germline V gene encodes CDR1 SGHTA and CDR2 FQGNSA. CDR3 length: 14 amino acids. V gave up 5 bases and J gave up 5 bases, with 15 bases separating them. In DNA, the CDR3 is TGTGCCAGCAGCCCCGACTCTGTCTGGGAGACCCAGTACTTC. Its translation is CASSPDSVWETQYF.

This clonotype was seen ten or more times. J is TRBJ1-5 and V is TRBV12-3 or TRBV12-4, with D possibly being TRBD1 (5 bases). The CDR3 extends over 16 amino acids. The germline V and J ends were trimmed by 6 bases and 0 bases, with 15 bases remaining between them. CDR3 sequence reads: CASSPRGVYSNQPQHF. The CDR3 region has the DNA TGTGCCAGCAGCCCCCGAGGGGTTTATAGCAATCAGCCCCAGCATTTT.

This clonotype was seen at least ten times. CDR3 sequence (DNA): TGCAGTGCTTTAGCGGACCTCTACAATGAGCAGTTCTTC. It is translated as CSALADLYNEQFF. The rearrangement uses TRBV20-1 and TRBJ2-1, with TRBD2 as a possible D gene (6 bases). Germline V gene sequence: CDR1 DFQATT, CDR2 SNEGSKA (reference sequence). V dropped 5 bases and J dropped 3 bases, with 11 bases sitting between them. This CDR3 has 13 residues.

Ten or more counts support this clonotype. The CDR3 DNA reads as TGTGCCAGCAGCCCCGCACAGGGGACTAATGAAAAACTGTTTTTT. Its protein product is CASSPAQGTNEKLFF. V is TRBV25-1 and J is TRBJ1-4, with 7 positions matching TRBD1. The CDR3 spans 15 residues. V shed 6 bases and J 2 bases; nucleotides not matched to a gene: 6. The V gene's germline CDR1 is MGHDK and CDR2 SYGVNS.

As concerns this clonotype: This may be a read error: a much more frequent sequence differs by one nucleotide. The J gene is TRBJ2-3, the V gene TRBV7-2; 8 nucleotides align to TRBD2. CDR1 is SGHTA and CDR2 is FQGNSA in the germline V gene. CDR3 size: 16 residues. This chain's CDR3 is CASSLGPGGRTDTQFF. CDR3 DNA sequence: TGTGCCAGCAGCTTAGGTCCGGGAGGGCGCACAGATACGCAGTTTTTT.

Of note for this clonotype: At one end, the junction sequence differs from germline, possibly due to a read error. The J gene is TRBJ1-5, the V gene TRBV3-1, with D hard to call. This CDR3 region has 12 residues. Germline V gene lookup returns CDR1 LGHDT and CDR2 YNNKEL (reference sequence). CDR3 amino acids: CASRRSNQPQHF. CDR3 DNA: TGTGCCAGCCGCCGGAGCAATCAGCCCCAGCATTTC.

This clonotype was counted ten times or more. The chain is built from TRBV11-2 and TRBJ2-3; 11 bases fit TRBD2. The CDR3 is 18 amino acids. V dropped 1 base and J dropped 4; count of bases not matched to a gene: 10. CDR1 and CDR2 (germline): SGHAT, FQNNGV. The CDR3 sequence is CASSLGDFSGRAADTQYF. CDR3 sequence (DNA): TGTGCCAGCAGCTTAGGGGATTTTAGCGGGAGGGCCGCAGATACGCAGTATTTT.

This clonotype occurred many times. V and J are TRBV29-1 and TRBJ1-1, with 9 bases lining up with TRBD1. Germline CDR1 is SQVTM and CDR2 is ANQGSEA. J lost 6 bases, V lost 6 bases, and 5 bases had no gene match. CDR3 length: 12 amino acids. CDR3 sequence (DNA): TGCAGCGTGGTTGGACAGGGGCCTGAAGCTTTCTTT. Amino acid sequence: CSVVGQGPEAFF.

On this clonotype itself: A much larger clone is a single base away; this may be a read error. The gene calls are TRBV5-1 and TRBJ2-5, with unresolved D. The CDR3 totals 15 residues. The V end was cut by 2 bases, the J end by 4 bases, with 15 bases between. Germline values: CDR1 SGHRS, CDR2 YFSETQ. The CDR3 is CASSFSTGFAETQYF. CDR3 bases: TGCGCCAGCAGCTTTTCTACCGGGTTCGCAGAGACCCAGTACTTC.

The chain employs TRBV7-3 and TRBJ2-2; either TRBD1 or TRBD2 may supply D (5 bases each). Per the germline V gene, CDR1 is SGHTA and CDR2 is FQGTGA. V shed 5 bases and J shed 8 bases, with 21 bases lying between them. The CDR3 is 16 residues long. CDR3 in amino acids: CASSVGNWDLGGELFF. As DNA, the CDR3 is TGTGCCAGCAGCGTAGGCAATTGGGACCTTGGAGGGGAGCTGTTTTTT.

Concerning this clonotype: Since the CDR3 does not end with the conserved phenylalanine or tryptophan, this likely comes from a read error. This rearrangement joins TRBV20-1 to TRBJ1-2; D call uncertain. CDR3 size: 10 residues. Germline assignment: CDR1 DFQATT and CDR2 SNEGSKA (reference sequence). The CDR3 reads CGASRYGYTL. The CDR3 DNA is TGCGGTGCGTCGAGGTATGGCTACACCTTG.

This clonotype has at least ten counts. The chain links TRBV5-6 to TRBJ2-2; 8 bases match TRBD1. Germline V gives CDR1 SGHDT, CDR2 YYEEEE. The CDR3 sequence is 15 residues long. V lost 3 bases, J lost 7 bases, and 8 bases stayed unmatched. For the CDR3, the DNA is TGTGCCAGCAGCTCCGGGACAGGATCTGACGGGGAGCTGTTTTTT. It codes for CASSSGTGSDGELFF.